The present T cell receptor beta chain was sequenced within a study of regulatory T cells in long-lasting Graves disease. Turning to the study itself: Those with persistent Graves' disease had received antithyroid drugs for over 5 years with positive TSH receptor antibodies.

The TCR beta library used iRepertoire HTBI primers with Arm-PCR amplification of CDR3. A single record per CDR3 protein comes from TCRdb applying MiXCR to the multiplex PCR reads. Of a few hundred thousand distinct CDR3 sequences in the sample, approximately 25% were seen once. The V end was cut by 5 bases, the J end by 2 bases, with 10 bases between. CDR1 and CDR2 (germline): DFQATT, SNEGSKA (reference sequence). This CDR3 has 12 residues. Time point meaning: persistent/refractory GD, antithyroid drugs over 5 years with positive TRAb. The TCR library was made from RNA extracted from PBMCs. This clonotype was observed a handful of times.

The clonotype originates from a woman aged 40 to 49 with Graves disease. The source was peripheral blood mononuclear cells (PBMCs), collected when the disease was refractory, from a patient treated with antithyroid drugs. The chain links TRBV20-1 to TRBJ2-7, with a tentative D call TRBD1 (6 bases). CDR3 loop: CSARRQAYEQYF. CDR3 sequence (DNA): TGCAGTGCTCGGAGACAGGCCTACGAGCAGTACTTC.